A single sample gave rise to the 24 T cell receptor beta chains below, sequenced in a study of cytomegalovirus exposure and HLA in healthy donors. 13 Jbeta primers and 60 Vbeta primers were used for the PCR. Sequenced by immunoSEQ multiplex PCR; TCRdb stores in-frame clones only, minus some. The repertoire consists of 84,000 or so clones, with less than 80% occurring once and the leading ten covering 1.2% to 1.5%. Sequenced input: PBMCs. Receptors originate from a male donor in good health and CMV-seronegative.

The V gene is TRBV6-5, the J gene TRBJ1-1; 7 bases agree with TRBD1. Germline assignment: CDR1 MNHEY and CDR2 SVGAGI. Unmatched junction bases numbered 8, after V lost 7 bases and J lost 0 bases. The CDR3 is made up of 15 amino acids. The CDR3 bases are TGTGCCAGCATAAGGGACAGAGCCATGAACACTGAAGCTTTCTTT. This translates into CASIRDRAMNTEAFF.

The chain combines TRBV7-2 with TRBJ2-5; unclear D gene. Per the germline V gene, CDR1 is SGHTA and CDR2 is FQGNSA. The CDR3 covers 16 residues. Trimming took off 5 bases at V and 5 bases at J, with 21 bases between the two ends. The DNA for the CDR3 is TGTGCCAGCAGCGAGACGTGGGCCGTAGGTTGGGAGACCCAGTACTTC. Translating it yields CASSETWAVGWETQYF.

The J gene is TRBJ2-2, the V gene TRBV11-3; 7 bases are shared with TRBD2. The CDR3 covers 16 residues. With 5 bases clipped from V and 6 bases from J, the junction kept 12 bases outside the gene matches. In germline, CDR1 is SGHNT, CDR2 YENEEA. CDR3 nucleotide sequence: TGTGCCAGCAGCCCGGGGGACGGGAGGAGAGCCGGGGAGCTGTTTTTT. This translates into CASSPGDGRRAGELFF.

This chain links TRBV6-1 with TRBJ2-7, with D perhaps matching TRBD1 (7 bases). Germline assignment: CDR1 MNHNS and CDR2 SASEGT. The length of the CDR3 is 13 residues. V lost 11 bases and J lost 1, with 15 bases in between. The CDR3 is CAGQQGTSYEQYF. The CDR3 coding sequence is TGTGCCGGACAACAGGGGACTTCCTACGAGCAGTACTTC.

The V gene is TRBV7-2, the J gene TRBJ2-3; the match to TRBD2 covers 11 bases. V was pared by 4 bases and J by 3 bases, with 6 bases of the junction left unmatched. From germline, CDR1 is SGHTA and CDR2 FQGNSA. The length of the CDR3 is 16 residues. The CDR3 nucleotides read TGTGCCAGCAGCTCACTAGCGGGAGACCGTACAGATACGCAGTATTTT. It specifies CASSSLAGDRTDTQYF. The full variable domain, rest sourced from reference TRBV7-2 and TRBJ2-3, is GAGVSQSPSNKVTEKGKDVELRCDPISGHTALYWYRQSLGQGLEFLIYFQGNSAPDKSGLPSDRFSAERTGGSVSTLTIQRTQQEDSAVYLCASSSLAGDRTDTQYFGPGTRLTVL.

The V call is TRBV4-3, the J call TRBJ2-2; TRBD1 matches at 9 bases. This CDR3 region has 17 residues. The V gene end was trimmed by 5 bases and the J gene end by 0 bases; junction bases not matched to a gene: 7. Germline V CDR1 and CDR2: LGHNA, YSLEER. CDR3 in amino acids: CASSVTRQGANTGELFF. DNA of the CDR3: TGCGCCAGCAGCGTTACACGACAGGGGGCGAACACCGGGGAGCTGTTTTTT.

The sample holds a few counts of this clone. This chain joins TRBV28 and TRBJ1-3, with 8 bases aligning to TRBD1. After removal of 6 bases from V and 6 bases from J, the junction contained 7 bases not matched to a gene. The germline V gene encodes CDR1 MDHEN and CDR2 SYDVKM. CDR3 length: 14 amino acids. The DNA for the CDR3 is TGTGCCAGCAGCCGGACAGGGCTCGTAAACACCATATATTTT. Encoded protein: CASSRTGLVNTIYF.

This clone has just a few counts. DNA for the CDR3: TGTGCCAGCAAGACGACAGCTTCTGGAAACACCATATATTTT. As protein: CASKTTASGNTIYF. This chain uses TRBV6-4 with TRBJ1-3; D may be TRBD1 (5 bases). Germline V CDR1 and CDR2: MRHNA, SNTAGT. The CDR3 has 14 amino acids. V shed 7 bases and J shed 1 base, with 11 bases lying between them.

The chain combines TRBV11-2 with TRBJ1-1, with D uncertain. The CDR3 loop spans 14 amino acids. V was trimmed by 1 base and J by 2 bases, leaving 8 bases between them. Germline V gene lookup returns CDR1 SGHAT and CDR2 FQNNGV. The CDR3 here is CASSLGLYNTEAFF. CDR3 bases: TGTGCCAGCAGCTTAGGGCTGTATAACACTGAAGCTTTCTTT.

J is TRBJ1-2 and V is TRBV7-6, with D unresolved. Trimming stripped 1 base from V and 4 bases from J, with 7 bases between. Germline loops: CDR1 SGHVS, CDR2 FNYEAQ. This CDR3 has 13 residues. The CDR3 loop is CASSLGQSYGYTF. CDR3 coding DNA: TGTGCCAGCAGCTTAGGGCAGTCCTATGGCTACACCTTC.

This chain uses TRBV29-1 with TRBJ2-1; unclear D gene. The V gene's germline CDR1 is SQVTM and CDR2 ANQGSEA. V was clipped by 7 bases and J by 4 bases, with 8 bases between them. The CDR3 loop spans 11 amino acids. CDR3 DNA: TGCAGCGCTATAACTTACAATGAGCAGTTCTTC. Translated: CSAITYNEQFF.

This clone appeared a few times. This sequence joins TRBV9 and TRBJ2-3; 7 bases match TRBD2. V shed 0 bases, J shed 4 bases, and the junction held 2 bases outside the gene matches. This CDR3 has 14 residues. Germline assignment: CDR1 SGDLS and CDR2 YYNGEE. CDR3 bases: TGTGCCAGCAGCGTAGGCGGGGGTGCAGATACGCAGTATTTT. It yields the protein CASSVGGGADTQYF.

The V and J genes are TRBV6-1 and TRBJ2-2; TRBD1 matches 9 bases. V trimming: 6 bases; J trimming: 1 base; junction bases outside the gene matches: 3. Germline V CDR1 and CDR2: MNHNS, SASEGT. The CDR3 extends over 15 amino acids. CDR3 in DNA: TGTGCCAGCAGAGAGGGACAGGGGAACACCGGGGAGCTGTTTTTT. Protein sequence: CASREGQGNTGELFF.

This clone was seen only a few times. The chain couples TRBV5-1 to TRBJ1-1; 9 nucleotides align to TRBD1. Germline V CDR1 and CDR2: SGHRS, YFSETQ. The V segment lost 4 bases and the J segment 7 bases; nucleotides outside the gene matches: 2. The CDR3 covers 12 residues. The CDR3 sequence is CASSQGQGEAFF. The CDR3 DNA is TGCGCCAGCAGCCAGGGACAGGGTGAAGCTTTCTTT.

The rearrangement uses TRBV5-8 and TRBJ2-1; possible D gene TRBD2, 6 bases. The CDR3 contains 15 residues. The germline V gene encodes CDR1 SGHTS and CDR2 YDEGEE. Trimming stripped 0 bases from V and 4 bases from J, with 11 bases between. This CDR3 is CASSLGVADYNEQFF. CDR3 DNA sequence: TGTGCCAGCAGCTTGGGGGTAGCGGATTACAATGAGCAGTTCTTC.

The rearrangement links TRBV6-5 to TRBJ1-2, with 7 bases identical to TRBD1. Germline CDR1 is MNHEY and CDR2 is SVGAGI. Trimming cost V 6 bases and J 4 bases; bases outside gene matches: 5. The CDR3 length is 13 residues. The CDR3 region is CASRNTGAYGYTF. The CDR3 bases are TGTGCCAGCAGGAACACAGGGGCCTATGGCTACACCTTC.

The V call is TRBV5-8, the J call TRBJ1-1; D uncertain. The CDR3 is 12 amino acids. Germline-derived CDR1 and CDR2 are SGHTS and YDEGEE. Trimming left V 5 bases short and J 6 bases short, with 11 bases between. The CDR3: CASSYGVAEAFF. CDR3 nucleotides: TGTGCCAGCAGTTACGGTGTGGCTGAAGCTTTCTTT.

The chain uses TRBV5-6 and TRBJ1-6, with 7 nucleotides matching TRBD1. CDR1 and CDR2 (germline): SGHDT, YYEEEE. There are 14 residues in the CDR3. Trimming at V came to 3 bases and at J to 5 bases, leaving 2 bases not matched to a gene. DNA for the CDR3: TGTGCCAGCAGCTGGGGACAGAATAATTCACCCCTCCACTTT. Its protein product is CASSWGQNNSPLHF.

In its sample, this clone was seen a few times. This chain connects TRBV6-6 to TRBJ1-3; D remains ambiguous. The CDR3 is made up of 10 amino acids. The germline V gene encodes CDR1 MNHNY and CDR2 SVGAGI (reference sequence). The V and J ends lost 6 bases and 8 bases respectively, with 5 bases between them. CDR3 sequence (DNA): TGTGCCAGCAGACGGGACACCATATATTTT. Amino acids: CASRRDTIYF.

The rearrangement uses TRBV6-6 and TRBJ1-5; 7 bases align to TRBD1. Per germline, CDR1 MNHNY and CDR2 SVGAGI (reference sequence). The V and J ends lost 7 bases and 1 base, in that order; junction bases with no gene match: 4. The CDR3 covers 14 residues. The CDR3 DNA is TGTGCCAGCAACCCGGGACAGAGCAATCAGCCCCAGCATTTT. It codes for CASNPGQSNQPQHF.

The chain uses TRBV19 and TRBJ1-2, with a possible D match to TRBD1 (6 bases). V was trimmed by 10 bases and J by 8 bases, leaving 14 bases between them. CDR1 and CDR2 (germline): LNHDA, SQIVND (reference sequence). This CDR3 comprises 11 residues. The CDR3 reads CATLTGIGYTF. In DNA, the CDR3 is TGTGCCACCCTCACAGGGATAGGCTACACCTTC.

The chain couples TRBV30 to TRBJ1-6, with D hard to call. The CDR3 is 13 amino acids. Germline-derived CDR1 and CDR2 are GTSNPN and SVGIG (reference sequence). V was clipped by 1 base and J by 7 bases, with 8 bases between them. The CDR3 loop reads CAWSEQPNSPLHF. The CDR3 DNA reads TGTGCCTGGAGTGAACAGCCGAATTCACCCCTCCACTTT.

This rearrangement joins TRBV9 to TRBJ2-1, with a weak D call TRBD1 (5 bases). The ends were cut back, 0 bases at V and 5 bases at J, with 9 bases in the middle. This CDR3 has 14 amino acids. Germline assignment: CDR1 SGDLS and CDR2 YYNGEE. Here the CDR3 DNA reads TGTGCCAGCAGCGTAGGCCAGGGAAACAATGAGCAGTTCTTC. Protein sequence: CASSVGQGNNEQFF.

The CDR3 region has the DNA TGTGCCAGCAGCCAGGGAGGAGATACGCAGTATTTT. Amino acids: CASSQGGDTQYF. The V call is TRBV7-9, the J call TRBJ2-3, with a tentative D call TRBD2 (6 bases). The CDR3 totals 12 residues. Trimming cost V 5 bases and J 5 bases, with 8 bases left between them. Per the germline V gene, CDR1 is SEHNR and CDR2 is FQNEAQ (reference sequence).